A single sample gave rise to the 7 T cell receptor beta chains below, sequenced in a study of blood T cells in healthy people across ages. With a J-beta primer mix and a sample-barcoded 5' primer, a second PCR ran about 7 to 11 cycles. TCRdb re-called the 5' RACE reads with MiXCR, one entry per CDR3 protein. The top ten hold less than 8% of the sample, which has 1.4 million to 1.5 million distinct CDR3 sequences, 42% seen once. The sample taken for sequencing was blood. Receptor source: a woman aged 18-35 years in good health.

V gene TRBV27 combines with J gene TRBJ2-7; D possibly corresponds to TRBD2 (6 bases). V lost 3 bases and J 0 bases, leaving 15 bases between the germline ends. This CDR3 has 16 residues. CDR1 and CDR2 from the germline V gene are MNHEY and SMNVEV (reference sequence). Here the CDR3 reads CASSLGGGLTSYEQYF. The CDR3 coding sequence is TGTGCCAGCAGTTTGGGTGGGGGACTTACCTCCTACGAGCAGTACTTC.

The chain uses TRBV10-3 and TRBJ1-1, with no clear D. Trimming shortened V by 5 bases and J by 1 base, and 11 bases separated the two germline ends. Germline V gene sequence: CDR1 ENHRY, CDR2 SYGVKD. CDR3 length equals 14 residues. The CDR3 reads CAISPGGRNTEAFF. The DNA of the CDR3 is TGTGCCATCAGTCCGGGAGGGAGGAACACTGAAGCTTTCTTT.

This clonotype showed up just a few times. The CDR3 reads CASSQDPGNVLTF. CDR3 nucleotide sequence: TGTGCCAGCAGCCAAGATCCGGGAAACGTCCTGACTTTC. The genes are TRBV3-1 and TRBJ2-6, with D possibly matching TRBD2 (5 bases). The CDR3 is 13 amino acids. The germline V gene has CDR1 LGHDT and CDR2 YNNKEL (reference sequence). V lost 0 bases and J 10 bases, leaving 7 bases between the germline ends. Full variable domain (outside the CDR3, taken from reference TRBV3-1 and TRBJ2-6): DTAVSQTPKYLVTQMGNDKSIKCEQNLGHDTMYWYKQDSKKFLKIMFSYNNKELIINETVPNRFSPKSPDKAHLNLHINSLELGDSAVYFCASSQDPGNVLTFGAGSRLTVL.

V and J are TRBV10-3 and TRBJ2-1, with TRBD2 matching over 9 bases. V shed 0 bases and J 5 bases; nucleotides not matched to a gene: 5. The CDR3 runs 16 residues. The V gene's germline CDR1 is ENHRY and CDR2 SYGVKD. CDR3 coding DNA: TGTGCCATCAGTGAGTCGAGAGCGGGAGGCGACAATGAGCAGTTCTTC. Translated, it gives CAISESRAGGDNEQFF.

The chain couples TRBV12-5 to TRBJ2-7; D unclear. Trimming pared 3 bases from V and 0 bases from J, leaving 6 bases between. The CDR3 has 13 residues. The germline CDR1 and CDR2 sequences are LGHNT and FRNRAP. The CDR3 coding sequence is TGTGCTAGTGGTTTACGCTTCTCCTACGAGCAGTACTTC. Translation: CASGLRFSYEQYF.

As concerns this clonotype: This may be a read error: a much more frequent sequence differs by one nucleotide. The chain carries TRBV7-9 and TRBJ2-1; maybe TRBD2 (5 bases). The germline V gene has CDR1 SEHNR and CDR2 FQNEAQ (reference sequence). V was clipped by 3 bases and J by 0 bases, with 9 bases between them. The CDR3 has 15 residues. In nucleotides, the CDR3 is TGTGCCAGCAGCTTGTCTAGCTACTCCTACAATGAGCAGTTCTTC. It yields the protein CASSLSSYSYNEQFF.

The rearrangement uses TRBV3-1 and TRBJ2-5, with 8 bases lining up with TRBD2. Germline V lookup: CDR1 LGHDT, CDR2 YNNKEL (reference sequence). The CDR3 contains 17 residues. The V segment lost 3 bases and the J segment 4 bases; nucleotides outside the gene matches: 13. CDR3 nucleotides: TGTGCCAGCAGCCACATAATCCGATCCCGGGGGGGAGAGACCCAGTACTTC. Translating gives CASSHIIRSRGGETQYF.